This is a list of T cell receptor beta chains from one sample in a study of blood T cell repertoires in COVID-19. The repertoire was sequenced with immunoSEQ multiplex PCR; TCRdb's copy has only in-frame clones and lacks some. The sample includes a few hundred thousand clones, roughly 91% of them seen just once. Sample: PBMCs or T cells enriched from blood (not recorded which). These receptors originate from a woman between 45 and 65 years old who had been exposed to COVID-19. Both conserved end residues are part of each CDR3. A D gene is named only where the DNA matches it firmly. Some rows mark clone size as missing; the rest say once, few, many or name a class of expanded clone.

j_call | clone_size | d_call | v_call | cdr3_aa | cdr3_nt
TRBJ2-5 | . | TRBD1 | TRBV7-9 | CASTTRGRTGGLETQYF | TGTGCCAGCACCACCCGGGGACGGACAGGGGGCCTTGAGACCCAGTACTTC
TRBJ2-1 | . | . | TRBV18 | CASSRQGIAYNEQFF | TGTGCCAGCTCACGCCAGGGTATAGCCTACAATGAGCAGTTCTTC
TRBJ1-3 | . | . | TRBV10-3 | CATGQLDGNTIYF | TGTGCCACCGGACAACTGGATGGAAACACCATATATTTT
TRBJ1-5 | . | . | TRBV7-2 | CASSYQGNQPQHF | TGTGCCAGCAGCTACCAGGGCAACCAGCCCCAGCATTTT
TRBJ1-4 | . | . | TRBV6-5 | CASKRSSRGEKLFF | TGTGCCAGCAAGAGGTCATCTCGGGGTGAAAAACTGTTTTTT
TRBJ1-1 | . | . | TRBV11-2 | CASRHSERTGTEAFF | TGTGCCAGCAGACACTCGGAGCGGACGGGCACTGAAGCTTTCTTT
TRBJ1-3 | once | . | TRBV3-1/TRBV3-2 | CASSQEFAANTIYF | TGTGCCAGCAGCCAAGAATTTGCAGCGAACACCATATATTTT
TRBJ2-2 | . | TRBD1 | TRBV5-1 | CASSFGTGGYTGELFF | TGCGCCAGCAGCTTCGGGACAGGGGGCTACACCGGGGAGCTGTTTTTT
TRBJ2-5 | . | TRBD2 | TRBV10-3 | CAISEPIAGRTQETQYF | TGTGCCATCAGTGAGCCGATAGCGGGGCGGACACAAGAGACCCAGTACTTC
TRBJ1-4 | once | . | TRBV5-1 | CASSLAGISGEKLFF | TGCGCCAGCAGCTTGGCCGGGATTTCGGGTGAAAAACTGTTTTTT
TRBJ2-7 | . | . | TRBV5-1 | CASSLAVYEQYF | TGCGCCAGCAGCTTGGCGGTCTACGAGCAGTACTTC
TRBJ2-3 | . | . | TRBV24-1 | CATSDGTGGLGDTQYF | TGTGCCACCAGTGATGGTACGGGGGGCCTGGGAGATACGCAGTATTTT
TRBJ2-3 | . | TRBD2 | TRBV30 | CAWKPTSGRWDTQYF | TGTGCCTGGAAACCCACTAGCGGAAGATGGGATACGCAGTATTTT
TRBJ1-4 | once | . | TRBV30 | CAWTPRAFLSNEKLFF | TGTGCCTGGACACCCAGGGCATTTCTATCAAATGAAAAACTGTTTTTT
TRBJ2-5 | . | TRBD2 | TRBV2 | CASISSGAYQETQYF | TGTGCCAGCATTAGTAGCGGGGCCTACCAAGAGACCCAGTACTTC
TRBJ1-3 | . | . | TRBV5-4 | CASSRAGSGNTIYF | TGTGCCAGCAGCCGTGCGGGGAGTGGAAACACCATATATTTT
TRBJ2-7 | . | TRBD1 | TRBV6-5 | CASGGQAYEQYF | TGTGCCAGCGGGGGACAGGCCTACGAGCAGTACTTC
TRBJ1-4 | . | . | TRBV5-4 | CASSLGNREKLFF | TGTGCCAGCAGCTTGGGCAACAGGGAGAAACTGTTTTTT
TRBJ2-1 | few | TRBD2 | TRBV11-3 | CASSNRLAHEQFF | TGTGCCAGCAGCAACCGACTAGCTCATGAGCAGTTCTTC
TRBJ2-7 | . | TRBD1 | TRBV7-8 | CASSRGQGPYF | TGTGCCAGCAGCCGGGGACAGGGGCCCTACTTC
TRBJ2-5 | . | . | TRBV5-1 | CASSLVGGGVETQYF | TGCGCCAGCAGCTTGGTTGGAGGGGGCGTGGAGACCCAGTACTTC
TRBJ1-6 | . | . | TRBV2 | CASLGSPLGSPLHF | TGTGCCAGCCTTGGGAGCCCTCTAGGTTCACCCCTCCACTTT
TRBJ1-2 | . | TRBD1 | TRBV29-1 | CSVWGQQNGYTF | TGCAGCGTTTGGGGACAGCAAAATGGCTACACCTTC
TRBJ1-5 | . | . | TRBV11-2 | CASSLSGGSNQPQHF | TGTGCCAGCAGCTTAAGCGGAGGCAGCAATCAGCCCCAGCATTTT
TRBJ1-1 | . | . | TRBV29-1 | CSAAGGPEAFF | TGCAGCGCCGCAGGCGGGCCTGAAGCTTTCTTT
TRBJ1-2 | . | . | TRBV5-1 | CASSFGSDSNYGYTF | TGCGCCAGCAGCTTTGGTTCGGACAGTAACTATGGCTACACCTTC
TRBJ2-1 | . | TRBD2 | TRBV19 | CASSPKTGTSSNEQFF | TGTGCCAGTAGTCCCAAAACCGGGACTAGTAGTAATGAGCAGTTCTTC
TRBJ2-5 | few | TRBD2 | TRBV27 | CASSLISGGLETQYF | TGTGCCAGCAGTTTAATTAGCGGGGGGTTGGAGACCCAGTACTTC
TRBJ1-1 | . | . | TRBV28 | CASSPWAGMNTEAFF | TGTGCCAGCAGTCCCTGGGCAGGGATGAACACTGAAGCTTTCTTT
TRBJ1-5 | . | . | TRBV24-1 | CATSDREVGQPQHF | TGTGCCACCAGTGACCGAGAGGTGGGTCAGCCCCAGCATTTT
TRBJ2-2 | . | TRBD2 | TRBV5-5 | CASRTSGTLTGELFF | TGTGCCAGTAGGACTAGCGGGACTCTCACCGGGGAGCTGTTTTTT
TRBJ2-3 | . | TRBD2 | TRBV19 | CASKRTSGSVDTQYF | TGTGCCAGTAAAAGGACTAGCGGGTCGGTAGATACGCAGTATTTT